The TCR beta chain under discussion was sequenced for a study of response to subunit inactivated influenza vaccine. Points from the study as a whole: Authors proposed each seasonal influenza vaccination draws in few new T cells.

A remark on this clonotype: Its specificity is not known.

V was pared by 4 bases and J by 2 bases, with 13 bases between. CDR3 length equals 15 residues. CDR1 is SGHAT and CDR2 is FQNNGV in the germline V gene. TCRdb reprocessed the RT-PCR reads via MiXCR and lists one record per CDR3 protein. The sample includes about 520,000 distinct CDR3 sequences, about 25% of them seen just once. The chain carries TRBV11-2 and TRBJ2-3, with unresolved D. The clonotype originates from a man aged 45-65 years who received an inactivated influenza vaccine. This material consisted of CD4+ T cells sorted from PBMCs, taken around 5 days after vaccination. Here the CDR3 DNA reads TGTGCCAGCAGCTACGCCCCCAGTTTCACAGATACGCAGTATTTT. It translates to CASSYAPSFTDTQYF.